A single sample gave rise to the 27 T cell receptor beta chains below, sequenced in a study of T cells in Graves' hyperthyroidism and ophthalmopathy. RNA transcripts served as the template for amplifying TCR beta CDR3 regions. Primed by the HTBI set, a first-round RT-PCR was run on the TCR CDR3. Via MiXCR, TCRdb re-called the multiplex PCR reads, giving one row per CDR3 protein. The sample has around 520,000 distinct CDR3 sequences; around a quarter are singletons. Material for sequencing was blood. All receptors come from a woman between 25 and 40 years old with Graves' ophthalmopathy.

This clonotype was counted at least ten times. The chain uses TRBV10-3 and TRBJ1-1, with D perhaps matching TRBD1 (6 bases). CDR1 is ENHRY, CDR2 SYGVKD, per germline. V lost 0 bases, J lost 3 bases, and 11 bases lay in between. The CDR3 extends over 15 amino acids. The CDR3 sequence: CAISESGGGDTEAFF. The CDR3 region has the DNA TGTGCCATCAGTGAGTCAGGGGGAGGGGACACTGAAGCTTTCTTT.

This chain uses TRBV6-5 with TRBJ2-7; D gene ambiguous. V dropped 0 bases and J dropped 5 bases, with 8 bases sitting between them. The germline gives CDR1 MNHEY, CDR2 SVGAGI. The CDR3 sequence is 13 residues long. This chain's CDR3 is CASSYSGFNEQYF. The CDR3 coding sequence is TGTGCCAGCAGTTACTCGGGGTTCAACGAGCAGTACTTC.

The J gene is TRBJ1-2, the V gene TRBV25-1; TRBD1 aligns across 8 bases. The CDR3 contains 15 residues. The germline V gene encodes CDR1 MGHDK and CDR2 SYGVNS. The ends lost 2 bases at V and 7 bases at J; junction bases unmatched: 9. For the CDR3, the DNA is TGTGCCAGCAGTGAACCGACCAGGGGGCCGGGTGGCTACACCTTC. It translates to CASSEPTRGPGGYTF.

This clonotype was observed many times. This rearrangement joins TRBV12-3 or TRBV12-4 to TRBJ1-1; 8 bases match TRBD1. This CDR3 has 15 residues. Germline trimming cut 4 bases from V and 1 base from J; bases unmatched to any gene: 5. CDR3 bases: TGTGCCAGCAGTTACTCCGGGACAGGGAACACTGAAGCTTTCTTT. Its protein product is CASSYSGTGNTEAFF.

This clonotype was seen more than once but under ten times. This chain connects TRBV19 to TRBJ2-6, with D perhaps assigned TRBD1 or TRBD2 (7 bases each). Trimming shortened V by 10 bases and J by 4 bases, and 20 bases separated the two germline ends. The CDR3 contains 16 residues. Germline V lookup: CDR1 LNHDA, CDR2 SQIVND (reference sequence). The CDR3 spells CATLREGARGANVLTF. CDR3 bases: TGTGCCACCCTGAGGGAGGGGGCTAGAGGGGCCAACGTCCTGACTTTC.

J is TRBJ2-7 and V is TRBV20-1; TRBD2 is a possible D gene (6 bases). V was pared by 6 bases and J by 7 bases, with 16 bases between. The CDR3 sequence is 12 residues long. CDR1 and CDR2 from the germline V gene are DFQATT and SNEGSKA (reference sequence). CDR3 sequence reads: CSAPKEGREQYF. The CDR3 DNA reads TGCAGTGCGCCGAAGGAGGGACGAGAGCAGTACTTC.

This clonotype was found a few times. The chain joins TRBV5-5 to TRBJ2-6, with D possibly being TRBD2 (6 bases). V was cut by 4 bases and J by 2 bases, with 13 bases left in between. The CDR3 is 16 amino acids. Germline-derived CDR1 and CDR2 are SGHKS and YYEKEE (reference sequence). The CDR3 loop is CASSASGVAGANVLTF. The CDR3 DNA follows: TGTGCCAGCAGCGCCTCGGGGGTGGCTGGGGCCAACGTCCTGACTTTC.

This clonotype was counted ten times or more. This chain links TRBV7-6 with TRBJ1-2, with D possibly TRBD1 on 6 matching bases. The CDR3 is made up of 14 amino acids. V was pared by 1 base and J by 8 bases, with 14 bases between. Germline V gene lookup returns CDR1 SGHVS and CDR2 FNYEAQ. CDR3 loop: CASSLEVGGEGYTF. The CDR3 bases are TGTGCCAGCAGCTTAGAGGTCGGGGGCGAAGGCTACACCTTC.

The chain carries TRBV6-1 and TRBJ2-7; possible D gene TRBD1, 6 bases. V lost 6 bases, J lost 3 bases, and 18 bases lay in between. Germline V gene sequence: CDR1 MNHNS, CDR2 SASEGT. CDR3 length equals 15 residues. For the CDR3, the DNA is TGTGCCAGCAGAACCCGGAAAGGGGGTGACTACGAGCAGTACTTC. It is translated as CASRTRKGGDYEQYF.

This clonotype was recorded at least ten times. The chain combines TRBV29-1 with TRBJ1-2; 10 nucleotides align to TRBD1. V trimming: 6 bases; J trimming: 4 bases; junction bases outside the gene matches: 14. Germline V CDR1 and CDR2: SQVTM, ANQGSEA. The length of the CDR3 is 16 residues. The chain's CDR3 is CSVSGTGANLPYGYTF. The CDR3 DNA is TGCAGCGTCTCCGGGACAGGGGCGAATTTACCCTATGGCTACACCTTC.

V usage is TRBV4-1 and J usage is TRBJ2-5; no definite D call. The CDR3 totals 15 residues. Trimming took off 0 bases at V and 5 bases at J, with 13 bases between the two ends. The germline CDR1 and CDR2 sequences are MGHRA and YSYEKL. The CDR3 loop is CASSQDWNFGETQYF. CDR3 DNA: TGCGCCAGCAGCCAAGATTGGAACTTTGGGGAGACCCAGTACTTC.

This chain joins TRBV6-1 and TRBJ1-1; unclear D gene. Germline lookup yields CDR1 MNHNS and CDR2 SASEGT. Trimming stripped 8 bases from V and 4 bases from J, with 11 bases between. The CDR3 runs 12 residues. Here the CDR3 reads CASFGVSTEAFF. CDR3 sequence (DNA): TGTGCCAGCTTTGGGGTGAGCACTGAAGCTTTCTTT.

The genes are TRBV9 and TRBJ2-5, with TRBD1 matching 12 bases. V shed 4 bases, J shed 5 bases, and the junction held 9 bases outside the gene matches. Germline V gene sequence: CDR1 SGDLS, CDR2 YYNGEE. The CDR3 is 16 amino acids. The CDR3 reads CASSREGTGGLETQYF. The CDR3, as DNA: TGTGCCAGCAGCCGGGAGGGGACAGGGGGCTTGGAGACCCAGTACTTC.

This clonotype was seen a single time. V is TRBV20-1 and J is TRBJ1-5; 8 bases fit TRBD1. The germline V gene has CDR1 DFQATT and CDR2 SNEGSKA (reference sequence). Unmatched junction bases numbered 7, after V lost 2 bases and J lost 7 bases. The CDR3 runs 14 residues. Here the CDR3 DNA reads TGCAGTGCTAGATCCGGCACAGGGGGGCAGCCCCAGCATTTT. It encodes CSARSGTGGQPQHF.

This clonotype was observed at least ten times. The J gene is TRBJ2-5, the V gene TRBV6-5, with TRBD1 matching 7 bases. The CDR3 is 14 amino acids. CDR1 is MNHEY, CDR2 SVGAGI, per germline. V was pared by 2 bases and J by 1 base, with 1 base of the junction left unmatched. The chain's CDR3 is CASSYRDSQETQYF. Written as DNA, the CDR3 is TGTGCCAGCAGTTACCGGGACAGCCAAGAGACCCAGTACTTC.

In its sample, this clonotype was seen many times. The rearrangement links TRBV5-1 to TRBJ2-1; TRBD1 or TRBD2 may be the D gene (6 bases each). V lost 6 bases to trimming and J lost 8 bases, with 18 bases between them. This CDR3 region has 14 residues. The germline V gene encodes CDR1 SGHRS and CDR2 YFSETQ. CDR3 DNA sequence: TGCGCCAGCATCGTACGAAAGGGGGGCTATGAGCAGTTCTTC. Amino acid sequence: CASIVRKGGYEQFF. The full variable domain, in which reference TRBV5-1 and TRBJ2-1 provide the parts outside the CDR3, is KAGVTQTPRYLIKTRGQQVTLSCSPISGHRSVSWYQQTPGQGLQFLFEYFSETQRNKGNFPGRFSGRQFSNSRSEMNVSTLELGDSALYLCASIVRKGGYEQFFGPGTRLTVL.

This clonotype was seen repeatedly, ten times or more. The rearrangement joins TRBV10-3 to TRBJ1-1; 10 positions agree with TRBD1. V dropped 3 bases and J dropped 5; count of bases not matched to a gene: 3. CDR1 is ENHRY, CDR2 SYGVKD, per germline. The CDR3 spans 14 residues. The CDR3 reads CAISEDRGPTEAFF. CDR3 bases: TGTGCCATCAGTGAAGACAGGGGGCCTACTGAAGCTTTCTTT.

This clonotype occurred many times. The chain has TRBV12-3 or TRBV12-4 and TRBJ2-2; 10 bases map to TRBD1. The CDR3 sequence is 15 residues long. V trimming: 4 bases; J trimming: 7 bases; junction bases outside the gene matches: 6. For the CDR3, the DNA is TGTGCCAGCAGTTCCAGACAGGGGGCGGGCGGGGAGCTGTTTTTT. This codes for CASSSRQGAGGELFF.

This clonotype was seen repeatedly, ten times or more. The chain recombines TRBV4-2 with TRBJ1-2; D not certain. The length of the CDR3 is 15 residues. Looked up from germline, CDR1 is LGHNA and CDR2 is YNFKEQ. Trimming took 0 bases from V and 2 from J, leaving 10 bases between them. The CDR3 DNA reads TGTGCCAGCAGCCAAGAGCGTCGGGGAAACTATGGCTACACCTTC. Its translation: CASSQERRGNYGYTF.

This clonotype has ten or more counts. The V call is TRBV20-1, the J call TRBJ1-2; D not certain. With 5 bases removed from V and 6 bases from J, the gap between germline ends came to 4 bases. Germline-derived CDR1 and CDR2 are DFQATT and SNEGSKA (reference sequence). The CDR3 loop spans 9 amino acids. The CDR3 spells CSAGDGYTF. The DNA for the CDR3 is TGCAGTGCTGGGGATGGCTACACCTTC.

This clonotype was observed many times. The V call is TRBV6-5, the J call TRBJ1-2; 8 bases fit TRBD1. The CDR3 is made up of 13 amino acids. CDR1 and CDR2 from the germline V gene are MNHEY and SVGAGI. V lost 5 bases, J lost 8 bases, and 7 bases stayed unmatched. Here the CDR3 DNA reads TGTGCCAGCAGTCTGGACAGGGAGGAAGGCTACACCTTC. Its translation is CASSLDREEGYTF.

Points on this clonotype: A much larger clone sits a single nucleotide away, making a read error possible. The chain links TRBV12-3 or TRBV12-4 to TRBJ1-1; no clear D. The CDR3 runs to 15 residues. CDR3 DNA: TGTGCCAGCAGTAACTGGAGTAACCGAAACACTGAAGCTTGCTTT. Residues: CASSNWSNRNTEACF.

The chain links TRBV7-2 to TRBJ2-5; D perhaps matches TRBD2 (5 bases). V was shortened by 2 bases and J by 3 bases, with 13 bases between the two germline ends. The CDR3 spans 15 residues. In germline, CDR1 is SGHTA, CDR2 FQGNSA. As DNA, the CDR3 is TGTGCCAGCAGCTTACAGATCGGAGGCGAAGAGACCCAGTACTTC. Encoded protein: CASSLQIGGEETQYF.

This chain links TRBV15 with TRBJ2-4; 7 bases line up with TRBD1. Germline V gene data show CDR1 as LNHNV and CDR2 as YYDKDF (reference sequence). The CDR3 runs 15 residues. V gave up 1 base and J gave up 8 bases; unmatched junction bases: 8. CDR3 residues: CATSRGQGEGDIQYF. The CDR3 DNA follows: TGTGCCACCAGCAGAGGACAGGGCGAAGGGGACATTCAGTACTTC.

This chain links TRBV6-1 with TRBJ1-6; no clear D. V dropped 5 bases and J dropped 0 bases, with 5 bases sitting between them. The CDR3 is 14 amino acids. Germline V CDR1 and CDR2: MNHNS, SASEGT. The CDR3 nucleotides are TGTGCCAGCAGTCGACGCTCCTATAATTCACCCCTCCACTTT. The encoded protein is CASSRRSYNSPLHF.

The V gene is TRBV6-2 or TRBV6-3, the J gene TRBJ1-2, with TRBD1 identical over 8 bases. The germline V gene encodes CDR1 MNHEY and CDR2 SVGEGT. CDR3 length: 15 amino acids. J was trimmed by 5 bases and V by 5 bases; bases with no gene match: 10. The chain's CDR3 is CASSGGQGNRYGYTF. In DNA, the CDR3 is TGTGCCAGCAGTGGCGGACAGGGCAATAGGTATGGCTACACCTTC.

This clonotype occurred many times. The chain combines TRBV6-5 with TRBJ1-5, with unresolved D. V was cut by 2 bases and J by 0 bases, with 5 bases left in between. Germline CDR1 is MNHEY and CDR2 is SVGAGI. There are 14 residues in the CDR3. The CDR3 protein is CASSYAYSNQPQHF. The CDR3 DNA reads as TGTGCCAGCAGTTACGCTTATAGCAATCAGCCCCAGCATTTT.